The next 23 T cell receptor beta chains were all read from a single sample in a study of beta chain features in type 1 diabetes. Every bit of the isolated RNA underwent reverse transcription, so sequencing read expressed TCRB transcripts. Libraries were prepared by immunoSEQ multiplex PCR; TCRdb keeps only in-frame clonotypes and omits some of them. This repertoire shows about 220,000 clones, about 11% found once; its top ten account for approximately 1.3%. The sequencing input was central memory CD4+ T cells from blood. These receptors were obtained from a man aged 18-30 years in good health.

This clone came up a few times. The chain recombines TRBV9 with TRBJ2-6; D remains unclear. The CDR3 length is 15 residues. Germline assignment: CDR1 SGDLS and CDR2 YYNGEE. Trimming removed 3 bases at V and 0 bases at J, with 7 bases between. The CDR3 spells CASSAQSSGANVLTF. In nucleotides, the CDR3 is TGTGCCAGCAGCGCACAGAGCTCTGGGGCCAACGTCCTGACTTTC.

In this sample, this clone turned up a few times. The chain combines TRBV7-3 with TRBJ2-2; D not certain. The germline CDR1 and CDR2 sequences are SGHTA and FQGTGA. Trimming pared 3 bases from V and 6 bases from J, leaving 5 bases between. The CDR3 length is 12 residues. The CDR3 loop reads CASSFDSGELFF. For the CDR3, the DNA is TGTGCCAGCAGCTTCGATTCCGGGGAGCTGTTTTTT.

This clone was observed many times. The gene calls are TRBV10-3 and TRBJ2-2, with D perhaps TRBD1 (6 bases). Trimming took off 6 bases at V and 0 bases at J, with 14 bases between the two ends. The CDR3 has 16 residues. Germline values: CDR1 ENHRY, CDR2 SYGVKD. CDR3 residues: CAIRGGDTPNTGELFF. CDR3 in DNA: TGTGCCATCAGGGGTGGGGACACCCCGAACACCGGGGAGCTGTTTTTT.

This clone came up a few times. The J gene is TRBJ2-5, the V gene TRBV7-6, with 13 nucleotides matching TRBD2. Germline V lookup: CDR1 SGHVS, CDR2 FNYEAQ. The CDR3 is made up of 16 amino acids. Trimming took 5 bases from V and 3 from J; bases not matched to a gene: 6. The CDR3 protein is CASSPTGLAGEETQYF. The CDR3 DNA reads TGTGCCAGCAGCCCGACAGGACTAGCGGGAGAAGAGACCCAGTACTTC.

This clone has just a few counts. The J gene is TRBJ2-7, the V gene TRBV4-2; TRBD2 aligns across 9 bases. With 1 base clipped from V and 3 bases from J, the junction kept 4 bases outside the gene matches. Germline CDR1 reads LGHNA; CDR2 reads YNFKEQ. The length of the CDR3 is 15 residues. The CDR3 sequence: CASSQATSGRYEQYF. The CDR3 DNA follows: TGTGCCAGCAGCCAAGCCACTAGCGGGCGCTACGAGCAGTACTTC.

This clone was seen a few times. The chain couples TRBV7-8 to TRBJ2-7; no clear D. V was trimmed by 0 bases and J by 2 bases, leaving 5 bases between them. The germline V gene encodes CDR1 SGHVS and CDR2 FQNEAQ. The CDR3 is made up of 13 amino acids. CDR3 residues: CASSLAGTYEQYF. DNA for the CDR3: TGTGCCAGCAGCTTAGCAGGGACCTACGAGCAGTACTTC.

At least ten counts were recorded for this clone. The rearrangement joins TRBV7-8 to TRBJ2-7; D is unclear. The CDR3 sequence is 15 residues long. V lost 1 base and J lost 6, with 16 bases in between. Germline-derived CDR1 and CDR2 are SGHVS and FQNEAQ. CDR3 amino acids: CASSLDPAGQSEQYF. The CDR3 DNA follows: TGTGCCAGCAGCTTAGATCCCGCCGGGCAATCCGAGCAGTACTTC.

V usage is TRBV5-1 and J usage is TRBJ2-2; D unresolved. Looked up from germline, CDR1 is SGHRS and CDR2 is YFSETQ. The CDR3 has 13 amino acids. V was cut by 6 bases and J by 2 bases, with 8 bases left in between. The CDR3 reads CASKTDNTGELFF. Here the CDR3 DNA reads TGCGCCAGCAAAACAGACAACACCGGGGAGCTGTTTTTT.

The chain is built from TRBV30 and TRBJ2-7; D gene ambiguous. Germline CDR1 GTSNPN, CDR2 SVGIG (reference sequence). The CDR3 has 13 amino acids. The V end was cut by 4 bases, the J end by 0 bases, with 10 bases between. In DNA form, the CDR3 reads TGTGCCTGGACGAGACTGAGCTCCTACGAGCAGTACTTC. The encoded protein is CAWTRLSSYEQYF.

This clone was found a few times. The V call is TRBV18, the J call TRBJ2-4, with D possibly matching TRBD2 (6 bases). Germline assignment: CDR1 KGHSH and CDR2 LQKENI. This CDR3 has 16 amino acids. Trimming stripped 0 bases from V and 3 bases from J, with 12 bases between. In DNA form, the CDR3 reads TGTGCCAGCTCACCACCGGTGGGGGGAGTCAAAAACATTCAGTACTTC. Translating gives CASSPPVGGVKNIQYF. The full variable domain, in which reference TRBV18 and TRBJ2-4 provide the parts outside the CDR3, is NAGVMQNPRHLVRRRGQEARLRCSPMKGHSHVYWYRQLPEEGLKFMVYLQKENIIDESGMPKERFSAEFPKEGPSILRIQQVVRGDSAAYFCASSPPVGGVKNIQYFGAGTRLSVL.

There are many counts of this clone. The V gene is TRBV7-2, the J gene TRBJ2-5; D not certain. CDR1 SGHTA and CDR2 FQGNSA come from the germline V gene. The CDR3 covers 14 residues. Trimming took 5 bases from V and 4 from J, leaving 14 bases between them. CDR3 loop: CASSVMQVSETQYF. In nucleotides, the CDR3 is TGTGCCAGCAGCGTGATGCAGGTGTCAGAGACCCAGTACTTC.

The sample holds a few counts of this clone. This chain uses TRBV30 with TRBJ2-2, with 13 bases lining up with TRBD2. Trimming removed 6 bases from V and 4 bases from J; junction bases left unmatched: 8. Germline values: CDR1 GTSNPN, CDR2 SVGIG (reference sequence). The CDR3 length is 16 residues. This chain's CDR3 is CACTSGRAFGTGELFF. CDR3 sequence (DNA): TGTGCCTGTACTAGCGGGAGGGCCTTCGGCACCGGGGAGCTGTTTTTT.

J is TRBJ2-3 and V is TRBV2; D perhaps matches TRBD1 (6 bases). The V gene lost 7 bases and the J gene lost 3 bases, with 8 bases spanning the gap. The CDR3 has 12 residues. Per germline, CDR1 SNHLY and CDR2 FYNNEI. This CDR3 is CASKTGTDTQYF. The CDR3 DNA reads TGTGCCAGCAAGACAGGAACAGATACGCAGTATTTT.

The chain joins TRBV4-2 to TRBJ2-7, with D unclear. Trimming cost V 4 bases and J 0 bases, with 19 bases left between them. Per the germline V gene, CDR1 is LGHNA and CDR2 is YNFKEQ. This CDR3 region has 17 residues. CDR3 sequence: CASSPPSWFAGSYEQYF. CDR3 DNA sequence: TGTGCCAGCAGCCCCCCCTCGTGGTTCGCTGGCTCCTACGAGCAGTACTTC.

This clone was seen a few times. CDR3 loop: CASSRDRGAGYTF. CDR3 nucleotide sequence: TGTGCCAGCAGTCGCGACAGGGGAGCGGGCTACACCTTC. The chain couples TRBV5-6 to TRBJ1-2; 8 nucleotides line up with TRBD1. The germline V gene has CDR1 SGHDT and CDR2 YYEEEE. The CDR3 length is 13 residues. The ends lost 5 bases at V and 8 bases at J; junction bases unmatched: 8.

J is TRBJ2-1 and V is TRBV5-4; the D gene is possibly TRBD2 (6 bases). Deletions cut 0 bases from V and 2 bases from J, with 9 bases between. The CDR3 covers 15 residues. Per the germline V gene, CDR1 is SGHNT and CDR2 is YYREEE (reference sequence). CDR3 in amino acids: CASSLDGGPYNEQFF. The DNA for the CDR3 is TGTGCCAGCAGCTTGGATGGAGGGCCCTACAATGAGCAGTTCTTC.

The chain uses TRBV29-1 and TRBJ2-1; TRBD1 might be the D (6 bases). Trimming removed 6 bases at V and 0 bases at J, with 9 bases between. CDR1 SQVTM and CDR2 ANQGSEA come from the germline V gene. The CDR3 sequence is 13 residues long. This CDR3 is CSVRGSSYNEQFF. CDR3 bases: TGCAGCGTGAGGGGGAGCTCCTACAATGAGCAGTTCTTC.

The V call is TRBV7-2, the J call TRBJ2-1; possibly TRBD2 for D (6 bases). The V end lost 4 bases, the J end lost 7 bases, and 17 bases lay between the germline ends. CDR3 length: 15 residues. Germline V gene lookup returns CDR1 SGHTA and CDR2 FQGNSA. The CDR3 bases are TGTGCCAGCAGCTCAGTGGTGGGAGGCTGGAATGAGCAGTTCTTC. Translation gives CASSSVVGGWNEQFF.

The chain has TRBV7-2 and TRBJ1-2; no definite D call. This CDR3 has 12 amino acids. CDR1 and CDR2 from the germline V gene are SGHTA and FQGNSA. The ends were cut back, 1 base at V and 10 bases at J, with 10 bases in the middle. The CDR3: CASSLVQADYTF. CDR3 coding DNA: TGTGCCAGCAGCTTAGTTCAGGCTGACTACACCTTC. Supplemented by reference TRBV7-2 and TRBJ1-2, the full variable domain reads GAGVSQSPSNKVTEKGKDVELRCDPISGHTALYWYRQSLGQGLEFLIYFQGNSAPDKSGLPSDRFSAERTGGSVSTLTIQRTQQEDSAVYLCASSLVQADYTFGSGTRLTVV.

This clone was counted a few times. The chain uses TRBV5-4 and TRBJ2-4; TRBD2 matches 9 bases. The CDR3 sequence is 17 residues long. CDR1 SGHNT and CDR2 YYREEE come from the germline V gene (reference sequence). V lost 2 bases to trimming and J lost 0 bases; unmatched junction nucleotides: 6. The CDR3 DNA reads TGTGCCAGCAGCTTTACGGGACTAGCTTTAGCCAAAAACATTCAGTACTTC. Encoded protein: CASSFTGLALAKNIQYF.

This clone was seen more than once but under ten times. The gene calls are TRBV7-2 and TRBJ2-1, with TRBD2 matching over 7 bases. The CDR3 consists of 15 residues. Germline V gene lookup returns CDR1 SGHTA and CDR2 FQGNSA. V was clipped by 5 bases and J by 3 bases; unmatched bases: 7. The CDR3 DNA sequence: TGTGCCAGCAGCCCCCGGGGGGTTCTCTACAATGAGCAGTTCTTC. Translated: CASSPRGVLYNEQFF. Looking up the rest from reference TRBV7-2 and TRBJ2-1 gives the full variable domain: GAGVSQSPSNKVTEKGKDVELRCDPISGHTALYWYRQSLGQGLEFLIYFQGNSAPDKSGLPSDRFSAERTGGSVSTLTIQRTQQEDSAVYLCASSPRGVLYNEQFFGPGTRLTVL.

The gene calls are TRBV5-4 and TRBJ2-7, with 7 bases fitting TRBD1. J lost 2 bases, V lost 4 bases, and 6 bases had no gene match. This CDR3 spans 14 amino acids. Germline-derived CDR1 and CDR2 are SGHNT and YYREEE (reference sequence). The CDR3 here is CASSTGDGTYEQYF. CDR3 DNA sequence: TGTGCCAGCAGCACAGGGGATGGGACCTACGAGCAGTACTTC. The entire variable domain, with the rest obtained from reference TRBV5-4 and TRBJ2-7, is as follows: ETGVTQSPTHLIKTRGQQVTLRCSSQSGHNTVSWYQQALGQGPQFIFQYYREEENGRGNFPPRFSGLQFPNYSSELNVNALELDDSALYLCASSTGDGTYEQYFGPGTRLTVT.

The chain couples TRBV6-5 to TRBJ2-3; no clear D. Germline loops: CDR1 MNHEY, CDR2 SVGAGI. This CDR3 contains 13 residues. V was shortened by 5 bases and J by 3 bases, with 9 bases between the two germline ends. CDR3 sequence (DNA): TGTGCCAGCAGTACTTTCTGGACAGATACGCAGTATTTT. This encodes CASSTFWTDTQYF.